This T cell receptor beta chain derives from a study of cytomegalovirus exposure and HLA in healthy donors. Trimming shortened V by 3 bases and J by 5 bases, and 14 bases separated the two germline ends. This CDR3 comprises 13 residues. The germline gives CDR1 GTSNPN, CDR2 SVGIG (reference sequence). Primers included in the PCR were 60 Vbeta and 13 Jbeta primers. The table came from immunoSEQ multiplex PCR; TCRdb's copy has only in-frame clones and leaves some out. The profile shows 150,000 to 200,000 clones, about 85% of them singletons. The chain joins TRBV30 to TRBJ2-7; possible D gene TRBD2, 6 bases. This receptor was taken from a man in his fifties in good health and CMV-seropositive. The sample comprised PBMCs. Here the CDR3 reads CAWRQNGGHEQYF. For the CDR3, the DNA is TGTGCCTGGAGACAGAATGGAGGGCACGAGCAGTACTTC.